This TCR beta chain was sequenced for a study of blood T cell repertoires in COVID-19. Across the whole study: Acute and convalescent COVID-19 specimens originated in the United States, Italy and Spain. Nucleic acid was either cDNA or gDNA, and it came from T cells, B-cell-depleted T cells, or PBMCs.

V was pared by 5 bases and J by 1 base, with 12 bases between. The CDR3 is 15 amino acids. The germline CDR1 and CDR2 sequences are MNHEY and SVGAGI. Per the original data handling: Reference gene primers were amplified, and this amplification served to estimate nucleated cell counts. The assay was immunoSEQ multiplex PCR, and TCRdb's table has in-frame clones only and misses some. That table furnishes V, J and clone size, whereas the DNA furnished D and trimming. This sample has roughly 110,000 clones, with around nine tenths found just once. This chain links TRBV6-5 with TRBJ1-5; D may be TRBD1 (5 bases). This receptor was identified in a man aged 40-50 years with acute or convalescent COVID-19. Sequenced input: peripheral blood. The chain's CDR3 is CASSPGGTSNQPQHF. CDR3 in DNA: TGTGCCAGCAGTCCCGGGGGTACGAGCAATCAGCCCCAGCATTTT.